Listed here is a single T cell receptor (beta chain). The antigen it recognizes is unknown. Base qualities are not at hand, and no much larger clone is one base apart. One collaborating source in Seattle enrolled patients while the patients were actively infected and followed the patients over time throughout the course of disease. The collaborating institutions used their own protocols to collect whole blood in K2EDTA tubes. For TCRbeta analysis, collaborators shipped samples as frozen whole blood, isolated PBMCs, or DNA extracted from either of those sample types. These data belong to a study of blood T cell repertoires in COVID-19 (TCRdb year 2020). About the investigation overall: The collaborator samples originated in the United States, Italy and Spain and spanned the acute and convalescent phases of COVID-19. The material from the prospective study consisted of cDNA or gDNA derived from T cells, B-cell-depleted T cells, or PBMCs. Deeply sampled blood TCRbeta repertoires from subjects exposed to, actively infected with, or recovered from COVID-19 were included in the dataset. The repertoires were released in a freely available public database intended as a resource for research on the immune response to SARS-CoV-2. Samples came from the ongoing ImmuneRACE study (first 160 participants) plus 1,254 subjects from 6 global collaborators. A de-identified subject ID, COVID-19 status, age in years and sex were almost always included in the sample metadata. HLA class I and class II types, where available, came from metadata supplied by the sample provider rather than from assay-based typing.

TCRbeta CDR3 regions were amplified from genomic DNA using the immunoSEQ Assay, a bias-controlled multiplex PCR. Under the source paper's analysis protocol: The number of nucleated cells in each sample was estimated from the amplification of reference gene primers within the assay. To quantify the absolute abundance of each unique TCRbeta CDR3 rearrangement, sequence reads were collapsed and filtered. Productive Simpson clonality was computed per sample as the square root of Simpson's diversity index over productive rearrangements. Sourced from immuneACCESS, this table was stored by TCRdb with only in-frame sequences that have V and J called. A share of the clones is absent; for the studies checked, an unresolved V gene accounts for under half, and the remainder has no known explanation. V, J and clone size are taken as reported in that table, and D and trimming were inferred from the DNA itself. The sample includes hundreds of thousands of clones, with 75% to 90% observed a single time. The top ten hold over 6% of the sample.

General conclusions and limits of the study: The amount of clinical and demographic metadata varied by source and participant and was provided uncurated.

V lost 4 bases and J lost 1 base; the stretch between them is 11 bases long. Its CDR3 holds 15 amino acids, cysteine through phenylalanine. Only the CDR3 DNA is retained, 45 bases long and in frame from the first base. Based on the germline V gene (reference sequence), the CDR1 and CDR2 sequences are SGHNT and YYREEE. This receptor was taken from a woman aged 50 to 65 with COVID-19, enrolled during active disease. The V and J genes are TRBV5-4 and TRBJ2-2, with TRBD2 perhaps the D gene, on 5 matching bases. Sample: peripheral blood. DNA sequence: TGTGCCAGCAGCACACCCGGGAAGAACACCGGGGAGCTGTTTTTT. Its protein is CASSTPGKNTGELFF. The variable domain in full, with residues beyond the CDR3 obtained from the reference TRBV5-4 and TRBJ2-2 genes, is ETGVTQSPTHLIKTRGQQVTLRCSSQSGHNTVSWYQQALGQGPQFIFQYYREEENGRGNFPPRFSGLQFPNYSSELNVNALELDDSALYLCASSTPGKNTGELFFGEGSRLTVL.